This T cell receptor (beta chain) was obtained from a study of blood T cell repertoires in COVID-19. Study overall: Acute-phase and convalescent COVID-19 samples originated in the United States, Italy and Spain.

Per the original methods: Quantification of nucleated cells was approximated via reference gene primer amplification. Produced via immunoSEQ multiplex PCR; TCRdb's table is partial and in-frame only. V, J and clone size were drawn from that table, and D and trimming were deduced from the DNA. The table records roughly 170,000 clones, about 85% of them present only once. While infection was still active, Seattle patients were enrolled and then followed longitudinally. Germline CDR1 reads SGHDT; CDR2 reads YYEEEE. V was clipped by 3 bases and J by 0 bases; unmatched bases: 2. The CDR3 is made up of 14 amino acids.

The clonotype comes from a woman aged 50 to 60 with COVID-19, enrolled during active disease. This sequence joins TRBV5-6 and TRBJ2-7; 8 positions match TRBD1. Specimen: peripheral blood. CDR3 sequence reads: CASSSGTGSYEQYF. CDR3 coding DNA: TGTGCCAGCAGCTCCGGGACAGGCTCCTACGAGCAGTACTTC.